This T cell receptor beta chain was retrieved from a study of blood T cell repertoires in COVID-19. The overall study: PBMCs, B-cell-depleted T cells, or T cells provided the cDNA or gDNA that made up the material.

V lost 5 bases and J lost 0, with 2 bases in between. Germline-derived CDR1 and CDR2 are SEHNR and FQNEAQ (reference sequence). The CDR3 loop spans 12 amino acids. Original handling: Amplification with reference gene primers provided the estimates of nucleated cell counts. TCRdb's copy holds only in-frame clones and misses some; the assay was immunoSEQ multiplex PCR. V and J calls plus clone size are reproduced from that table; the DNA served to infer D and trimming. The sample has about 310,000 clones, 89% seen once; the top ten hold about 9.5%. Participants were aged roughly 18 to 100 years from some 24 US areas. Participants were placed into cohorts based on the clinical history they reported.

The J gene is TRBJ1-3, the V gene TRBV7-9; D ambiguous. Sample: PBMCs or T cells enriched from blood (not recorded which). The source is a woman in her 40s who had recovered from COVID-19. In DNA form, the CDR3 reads TGTGCCAGCAGCCGCTCTGGAAACACCATATATTTT. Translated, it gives CASSRSGNTIYF.